The 21 T cell receptor beta chains below all came from one sample that was sequenced in a study of T cell responses to AZD1222 COVID-19 vaccine (dated by TCRdb to the early 2020s). Preparation of the library involved the immunoSEQ multiplex PCR assay. Entries here come from immuneACCESS through TCRdb and include only in-frame sequences with V and J called. Some clones fail to appear in such tables; in the studies checked, an unresolved V gene covers under half of the shortfall, and the cause of the remainder is unknown. In all, the sample holds around 130,000 clones, and approximately 90% of those were seen once. 9.5% of the sample is taken by the ten largest. Explained via the paper, the time point label denotes: about 28 days (+/-7) after the second vaccine dose. Sequencing used peripheral blood, obtained 28 days after the second AZD1222 dose. Receptors were obtained from an adult who received the AZD1222 COVID-19 vaccine.

The chain carries TRBV30 and TRBJ1-4, with no clear D. The V end was cut by 2 bases, the J end by 4 bases, with 8 bases between. The length of the CDR3 is 13 residues. The germline V gene has CDR1 GTSNPN and CDR2 SVGIG (reference sequence). CDR3 coding DNA: TGTGCCTGGAGTAGGTACATTAATGAAAAACTGTTTTTT. This sequence encodes CAWSRYINEKLFF.

This CDR3 reads CASSLKGGVRVYGYTF. CDR3 sequence (DNA): TGTGCCAGCAGCTTAAAAGGAGGGGTTCGGGTCTATGGCTACACCTTC. The V and J genes are TRBV11-2 and TRBJ1-2; weak D call: TRBD1 (5 bases). Trimming left V 2 bases short and J 4 bases short, with 17 bases between. CDR3 length: 16 residues. CDR1 SGHAT and CDR2 FQNNGV come from the germline V gene.

V and J are TRBV4-3 and TRBJ2-7; D is possibly TRBD1 or TRBD2 (5 bases each). The CDR3 length is 16 residues. Germline values: CDR1 LGHNA, CDR2 YSLEER. V gave up 3 bases and J gave up 2 bases, with 17 bases separating them. This CDR3 reads CASSQGTQPPTYEQYF. CDR3 coding DNA: TGCGCCAGCAGCCAGGGGACCCAGCCCCCAACCTACGAGCAGTACTTC.

This chain joins TRBV5-1 and TRBJ2-7; D unclear. The V end lost 1 base, the J end lost 0 bases, and 8 bases lay between the germline ends. The CDR3 is made up of 14 amino acids. Germline-derived CDR1 and CDR2 are SGHRS and YFSETQ. The CDR3 is CASSLSVFSYEQYF. The CDR3 DNA follows: TGCGCCAGCAGCTTGTCGGTGTTCTCCTACGAGCAGTACTTC.

The chain combines TRBV29-1 with TRBJ2-6; D gene ambiguous. Germline assignment: CDR1 SQVTM and CDR2 ANQGSEA. V lost 5 bases and J 0 bases, leaving 8 bases between the germline ends. The CDR3 runs to 14 residues. The CDR3 nucleotides read TGCAGCGTTTCCACAGACTCTGGGGCCAACGTCCTGACTTTC. Amino acids: CSVSTDSGANVLTF.

This chain joins TRBV6-4 and TRBJ2-3; D is possibly TRBD2 (6 bases). With 3 bases removed from V and 3 bases from J, the gap between germline ends came to 10 bases. Germline CDR1 and CDR2: MRHNA and SNTAGT. The CDR3 is 14 amino acids. The CDR3 coding sequence is TGTGCCAGCAGTGAACAGCGGGTTACAGATACGCAGTATTTT. Amino acids: CASSEQRVTDTQYF.

This clone was seen only once. This chain's CDR3 is CASSLGYQETQYF. The CDR3 DNA follows: TGTGCCAGCAGCTTAGGGTACCAAGAGACCCAGTACTTC. V gene TRBV7-8 combines with J gene TRBJ2-5; D not certain. The V end lost 1 base, the J end lost 0 bases, and 3 bases lay between the germline ends. The CDR3 is 13 amino acids. The germline V gene has CDR1 SGHVS and CDR2 FQNEAQ.

This clone was observed a single time. This sequence joins TRBV4-1 and TRBJ2-4, with 7 nucleotides matching TRBD2. With 1 base clipped from V and 1 base from J, the junction kept 10 bases outside the gene matches. Germline V gene data show CDR1 as MGHRA and CDR2 as YSYEKL. The CDR3 is made up of 18 amino acids. CDR3 nucleotides: TGCGCCAGCAGCCAAGGACTAGCTCGGGCGTTGGCCAAAAACATTCAGTACTTC. Its protein is CASSQGLARALAKNIQYF.

The chain couples TRBV2 to TRBJ2-1, with D unresolved. Germline V gene sequence: CDR1 SNHLY, CDR2 FYNNEI. Trimming took off 7 bases at V and 15 bases at J, with 19 bases between the two ends. CDR3 size: 12 residues. The CDR3 sequence is CASMYGASVLFF. The CDR3 DNA reads as TGTGCCAGCATGTATGGCGCTTCCGTTCTGTTCTTC.

The chain joins TRBV18 to TRBJ2-7; D not certain. Trimming pared 0 bases from V and 5 bases from J, leaving 8 bases between. Germline V lookup: CDR1 KGHSH, CDR2 LQKENI. The CDR3 contains 13 residues. CDR3 sequence: CASSPPQENEQYF. CDR3 nucleotide sequence: TGTGCCAGCTCACCACCTCAGGAAAACGAGCAGTACTTC.

The chain has TRBV29-1 and TRBJ1-3; a weak D match, TRBD1 (5 bases). Germline CDR1 SQVTM, CDR2 ANQGSEA. V lost 7 bases and J 6 bases, leaving 13 bases between the germline ends. This CDR3 is 12 amino acids long. CDR3 loop: CSAGGGENTIYF. The DNA of the CDR3 is TGCAGCGCTGGGGGAGGGGAAAACACCATATATTTT.

In this sample, this clone turned up a few times. V is TRBV20-1 and J is TRBJ1-1; D is unclear. CDR3 length: 8 amino acids. Per the germline V gene, CDR1 is DFQATT and CDR2 is SNEGSKA (reference sequence). Deletions cut 5 bases from V and 8 bases from J, with 3 bases between. CDR3 nucleotide sequence: TGCAGTGCTGGGGAAGCTTTCTTT. It is translated as CSAGEAFF.

The chain is built from TRBV6-5 and TRBJ2-5; no reliable D call. Germline V gene data show CDR1 as MNHEY and CDR2 as SVGAGI. The CDR3 has 13 amino acids. V dropped 0 bases and J dropped 5 bases, with 7 bases sitting between them. This chain's CDR3 is CASSYSYQETQYF. DNA for the CDR3: TGTGCCAGCAGTTACTCGTATCAGGAGACCCAGTACTTC.

V is TRBV5-1 and J is TRBJ1-4; D is uncertain. The V and J ends lost 1 base and 0 bases respectively, with 7 bases between them. Germline V CDR1 and CDR2: SGHRS, YFSETQ. CDR3 length: 15 residues. In DNA form, the CDR3 reads TGCGCCAGCAGCTTGATGACGTCAACTAATGAAAAACTGTTTTTT. Its translation: CASSLMTSTNEKLFF.

V is TRBV7-2 and J is TRBJ2-3; TRBD1 agrees at 8 bases. The CDR3 contains 17 residues. Per germline, CDR1 SGHTA and CDR2 FQGNSA. The V segment lost 1 base and the J segment 8 bases; nucleotides outside the gene matches: 14. CDR3 residues: CASSLGGPRTGLVTQYF. The CDR3, as DNA: TGTGCCAGCAGCTTAGGGGGGCCTAGGACAGGGCTGGTTACGCAGTATTTT.

This sequence joins TRBV11-2 and TRBJ2-3, with D unclear. Germline CDR1 reads SGHAT; CDR2 reads FQNNGV. CDR3 length: 12 residues. Deletions cut 5 bases from V and 1 base from J, with 4 bases between. CDR3: CASSGRTDTQYF. In nucleotides, the CDR3 is TGTGCCAGCAGCGGCCGCACAGATACGCAGTATTTT.

The chain recombines TRBV7-8 with TRBJ2-3; 8 nucleotides agree with TRBD2. The germline V gene encodes CDR1 SGHVS and CDR2 FQNEAQ. The CDR3 is 16 residues long. V gave up 7 bases and J gave up 3 bases; unmatched junction bases: 12. CDR3 sequence: CASTSRLRGVTDTQYF. CDR3 DNA sequence: TGTGCCAGCACCTCGAGGCTGCGGGGGGTAACAGATACGCAGTATTTT.

V and J are TRBV27 and TRBJ1-6; D unresolved. The V end lost 3 bases, the J end lost 7 bases, and 10 bases lay between the germline ends. The CDR3 loop spans 14 amino acids. CDR1 is MNHEY and CDR2 is SMNVEV in the germline V gene (reference sequence). The CDR3: CASSLGGLNSPLHF. In DNA form, the CDR3 reads TGTGCCAGCAGTTTGGGCGGTTTAAATTCACCCCTCCACTTT.

The V gene is TRBV18, the J gene TRBJ1-5; no clear D. The V and J ends lost 1 base and 3 bases respectively, with 16 bases between them. Germline lookup yields CDR1 KGHSH and CDR2 LQKENI. The CDR3 contains 17 residues. DNA for the CDR3: TGTGCCAGCTCACCACGGGTTGGATCAACCCTCAATCAGCCCCAGCATTTT. The encoded protein is CASSPRVGSTLNQPQHF.

This clone was detected a few times. The rearrangement joins TRBV7-8 to TRBJ2-3; TRBD2 matches 9 bases. The length of the CDR3 is 16 residues. Germline lookup yields CDR1 SGHVS and CDR2 FQNEAQ. V trimming: 0 bases; J trimming: 3 bases; junction bases outside the gene matches: 4. The CDR3: CASSLANSGSTDTQYF. The DNA for the CDR3 is TGTGCCAGCAGCTTAGCGAATAGCGGGAGTACAGATACGCAGTATTTT.

This clone was counted a single time. The chain links TRBV11-3 to TRBJ2-3; maybe TRBD2 (6 bases). V was shortened by 5 bases and J by 0 bases, with 9 bases between the two germline ends. Germline values: CDR1 SGHNT, CDR2 YENEEA. The CDR3 runs 14 residues. For the CDR3, the DNA is TGTGCCAGCAGCGGGGGGTTAAGCACAGATACGCAGTATTTT. Its protein product is CASSGGLSTDTQYF.